The text below deals with one T cell receptor beta chain. Trimming took 3 bases from V and 9 from J; bases not matched to a gene: 12. There are 16 residues in the CDR3. The V gene's germline CDR1 is KGHSH and CDR2 LQKENI. These data come from a study of T cell changes during pregnancy in multiple sclerosis. This table comes from immunoSEQ multiplex PCR, and its TCRdb copy is limited to in-frame clones, with some not included. Among tens of thousands of clones listed, around nine tenths were seen once. This clonotype originated in a female donor with multiple sclerosis, enrolled in a pregnancy study. The J gene is TRBJ1-5, the V gene TRBV18; 9 positions match TRBD1. The source material was peripheral blood, sampled before pregnancy. CDR3 loop: CASSPLEGTGRWPQHF. As DNA, the CDR3 is TGTGCCAGCTCACCCCTCGAAGGGACAGGGCGTTGGCCCCAGCATTTT.